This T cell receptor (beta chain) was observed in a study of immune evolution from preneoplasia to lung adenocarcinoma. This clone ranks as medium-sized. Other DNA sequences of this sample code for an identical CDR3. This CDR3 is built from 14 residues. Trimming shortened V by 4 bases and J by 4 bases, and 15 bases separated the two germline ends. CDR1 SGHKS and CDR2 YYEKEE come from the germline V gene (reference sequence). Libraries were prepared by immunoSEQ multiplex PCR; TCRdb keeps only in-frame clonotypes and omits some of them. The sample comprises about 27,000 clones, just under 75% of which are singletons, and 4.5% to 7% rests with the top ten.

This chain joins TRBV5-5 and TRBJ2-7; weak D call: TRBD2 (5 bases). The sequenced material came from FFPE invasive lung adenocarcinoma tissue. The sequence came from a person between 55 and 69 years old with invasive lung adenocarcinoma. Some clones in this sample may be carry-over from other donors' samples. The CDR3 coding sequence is TGTGCCAGCAGCCCCAACCGGGATCCATACGAGCAGTACTTC. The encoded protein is CASSPNRDPYEQYF.